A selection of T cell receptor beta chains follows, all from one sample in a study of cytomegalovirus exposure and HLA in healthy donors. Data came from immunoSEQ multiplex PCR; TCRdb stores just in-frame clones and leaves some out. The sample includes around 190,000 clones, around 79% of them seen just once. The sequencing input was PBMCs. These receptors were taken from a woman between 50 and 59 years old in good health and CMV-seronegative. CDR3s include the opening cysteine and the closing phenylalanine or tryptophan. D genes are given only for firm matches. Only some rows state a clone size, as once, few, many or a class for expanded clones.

CDR3aa: CASSSAFSGEQFF
CDR3nt: TGTGCCAGCAGCTCCGCATTTAGCGGAGAGCAGTTCTTC
j_gene: TRBJ2-1
d_gene: NA
abundance: once
v_gene: TRBV7-2

CDR3aa: CASSKGTRGTGELFF
CDR3nt: TGTGCCAGTAGTAAGGGGACAAGGGGTACCGGGGAGCTGTTTTTT
j_gene: TRBJ2-2
d_gene: NA
abundance: NA
v_gene: TRBV19

CDR3aa: CSVRNLNQPQHF
CDR3nt: TGCAGCGTGAGGAACCTCAATCAGCCCCAGCATTTT
j_gene: TRBJ1-5
d_gene: NA
abundance: NA
v_gene: TRBV29-1

CDR3aa: CASSSRGDSGNTIYF
CDR3nt: TGCGCCAGCAGCTCTCGAGGCGACTCTGGAAACACCATATATTTT
j_gene: TRBJ1-3
d_gene: NA
abundance: NA
v_gene: TRBV5-1

CDR3aa: CASSPPLRGSGNTIYF
CDR3nt: TGTGCCAGCAGCCCTCCCCTCCGGGGTTCTGGAAACACCATATATTTT
j_gene: TRBJ1-3
d_gene: NA
abundance: NA
v_gene: TRBV9

CDR3aa: CASSGNQGGLGEKLFF
CDR3nt: TGTGCCAGCAGTGGGAACCAAGGGGGCCTGGGTGAAAAACTGTTTTTT
j_gene: TRBJ1-4
d_gene: TRBD1
abundance: NA
v_gene: TRBV25-1

CDR3aa: CASSLFGGTGLGREKLFF
CDR3nt: TGTGCCAGCAGTTTATTCGGAGGGACAGGCCTCGGAAGGGAAAAACTGTTTTTT
j_gene: TRBJ1-4
d_gene: TRBD1
abundance: NA
v_gene: TRBV28

CDR3aa: CASGLNREGGYTF
CDR3nt: TGTGCTAGTGGTCTCAACAGGGAAGGTGGCTACACCTTC
j_gene: TRBJ1-2
d_gene: NA
abundance: NA
v_gene: TRBV12-5

CDR3aa: CASSLVDQGSVDGYTF
CDR3nt: TGTGCCAGCAGCTTGGTGGACCAGGGGTCGGTTGATGGCTACACCTTC
j_gene: TRBJ1-2
d_gene: NA
abundance: NA
v_gene: TRBV5-5

CDR3aa: CASRGRGAEKLFF
CDR3nt: TGTGCCTCCCGAGGCAGGGGAGCCGAAAAACTGTTTTTT
j_gene: TRBJ1-4
d_gene: NA
abundance: NA
v_gene: TRBV5-4

CDR3aa: CSTRYNNEQFF
CDR3nt: TGCAGCACGAGATATAACAATGAGCAGTTCTTC
j_gene: TRBJ2-1
d_gene: NA
abundance: NA
v_gene: TRBV29-1

CDR3aa: CASSGTSGITDTQYF
CDR3nt: TGTGCCAGCAGCGGGACTAGCGGAATCACAGATACGCAGTATTTT
j_gene: TRBJ2-3
d_gene: TRBD2
abundance: NA
v_gene: TRBV5-8

CDR3aa: CASTRRAGGNTGELFF
CDR3nt: TGTGCCAGTACAAGGAGGGCAGGGGGGAACACCGGGGAGCTGTTTTTT
j_gene: TRBJ2-2
d_gene: NA
abundance: NA
v_gene: TRBV19

CDR3aa: CASSLRGQFNQPQHF
CDR3nt: TGTGCCAGCAGCTTGAGAGGCCAGTTCAATCAGCCCCAGCATTTT
j_gene: TRBJ1-5
d_gene: NA
abundance: NA
v_gene: TRBV5-5

CDR3aa: CASSILTGGTEAFF
CDR3nt: TGTGCCAGCAGTATCCTGACAGGGGGGACTGAAGCTTTCTTT
j_gene: TRBJ1-1
d_gene: TRBD1
abundance: NA
v_gene: TRBV6-5

CDR3aa: CASSGGGQMAEKLFF
CDR3nt: TGTGCCAGCAGCGGCGGGGGGCAGATGGCTGAAAAACTGTTTTTT
j_gene: TRBJ1-4
d_gene: NA
abundance: NA
v_gene: TRBV9

CDR3aa: CASTPGDGYTF
CDR3nt: TGTGCCAGCACCCCAGGGGATGGCTACACCTTC
j_gene: TRBJ1-2
d_gene: NA
abundance: NA
v_gene: TRBV6-6

CDR3aa: CASSMYGGVRYEQYF
CDR3nt: TGTGCCAGTAGTATGTACGGCGGGGTTCGCTACGAGCAGTACTTC
j_gene: TRBJ2-7
d_gene: NA
abundance: NA
v_gene: TRBV19